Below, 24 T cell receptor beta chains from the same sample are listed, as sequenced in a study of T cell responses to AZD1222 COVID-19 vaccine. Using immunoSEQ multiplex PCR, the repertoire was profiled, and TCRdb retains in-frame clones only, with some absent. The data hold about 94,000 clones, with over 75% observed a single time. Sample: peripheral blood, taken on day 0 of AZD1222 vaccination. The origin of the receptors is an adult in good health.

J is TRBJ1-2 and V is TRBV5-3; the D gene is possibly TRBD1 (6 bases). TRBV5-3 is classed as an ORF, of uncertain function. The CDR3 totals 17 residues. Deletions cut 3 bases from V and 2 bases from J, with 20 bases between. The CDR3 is CARSSGGWQGPNYGYTF. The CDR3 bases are TGTGCCAGAAGCTCGGGGGGATGGCAGGGGCCCAACTATGGCTACACCTTC.

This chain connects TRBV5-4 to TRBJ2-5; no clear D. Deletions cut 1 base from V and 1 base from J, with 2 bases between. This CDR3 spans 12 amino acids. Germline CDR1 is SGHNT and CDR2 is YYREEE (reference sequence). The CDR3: CASSLPQETQYF. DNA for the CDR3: TGTGCCAGCAGCTTGCCCCAAGAGACCCAGTACTTC.

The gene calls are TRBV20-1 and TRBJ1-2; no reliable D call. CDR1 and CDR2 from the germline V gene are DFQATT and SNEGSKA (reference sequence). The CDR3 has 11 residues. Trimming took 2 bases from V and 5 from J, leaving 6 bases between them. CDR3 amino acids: CSARRGYGYTF. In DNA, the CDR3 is TGCAGTGCTAGAAGAGGATATGGCTACACCTTC.

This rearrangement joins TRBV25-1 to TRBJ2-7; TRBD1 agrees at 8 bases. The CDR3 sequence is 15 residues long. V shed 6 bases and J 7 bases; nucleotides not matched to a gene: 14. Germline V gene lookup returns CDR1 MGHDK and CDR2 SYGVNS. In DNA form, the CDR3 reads TGTGCCAGCAGACCTCCGGGGACAGGCCTTCGGGAGCAGTACTTC. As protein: CASRPPGTGLREQYF.

The CDR3 protein is CASSQDLRGHQPQHF. Here the CDR3 DNA reads TGTGCCAGCAGCCAAGATCTCAGGGGTCATCAGCCCCAGCATTTT. The J gene is TRBJ1-5, the V gene TRBV3-1 (or the pseudogene TRBV3-2), with D possibly matching TRBD1 (6 bases). V lost 0 bases and J lost 5, with 11 bases in between. From germline, CDR1 is LGHDT and CDR2 YNNKEL (reference sequence). This CDR3 is built from 15 residues.

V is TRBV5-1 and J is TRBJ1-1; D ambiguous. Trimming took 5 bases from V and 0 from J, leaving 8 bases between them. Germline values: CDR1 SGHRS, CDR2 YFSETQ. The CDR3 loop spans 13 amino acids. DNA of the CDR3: TGCGCCAGCAGTTTTACATTGAACACTGAAGCTTTCTTT. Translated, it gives CASSFTLNTEAFF.

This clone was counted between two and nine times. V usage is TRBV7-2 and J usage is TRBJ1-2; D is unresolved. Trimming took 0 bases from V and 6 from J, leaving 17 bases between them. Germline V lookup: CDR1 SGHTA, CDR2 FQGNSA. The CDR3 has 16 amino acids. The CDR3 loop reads CASSLASADKFDGYTF. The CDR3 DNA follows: TGTGCCAGCAGCTTAGCTTCGGCAGACAAATTTGATGGCTACACCTTC. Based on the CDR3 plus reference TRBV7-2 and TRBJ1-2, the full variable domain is GAGVSQSPSNKVTEKGKDVELRCDPISGHTALYWYRQSLGQGLEFLIYFQGNSAPDKSGLPSDRFSAERTGGSVSTLTIQRTQQEDSAVYLCASSLASADKFDGYTFGSGTRLTVV.

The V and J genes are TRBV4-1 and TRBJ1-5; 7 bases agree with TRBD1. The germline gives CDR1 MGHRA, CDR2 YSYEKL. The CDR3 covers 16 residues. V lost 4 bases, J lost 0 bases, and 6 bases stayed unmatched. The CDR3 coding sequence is TGCGCCAGCAGCCCAAAGACAGGGAGTAGCAATCAGCCCCAGCATTTT. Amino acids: CASSPKTGSSNQPQHF.

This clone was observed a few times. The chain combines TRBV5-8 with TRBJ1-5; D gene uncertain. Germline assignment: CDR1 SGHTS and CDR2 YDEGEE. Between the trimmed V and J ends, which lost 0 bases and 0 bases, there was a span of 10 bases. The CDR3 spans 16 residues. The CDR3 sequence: CASSLGSVLSNQPQHF. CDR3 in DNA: TGTGCCAGCAGCTTGGGGTCAGTCCTTAGCAATCAGCCCCAGCATTTT.

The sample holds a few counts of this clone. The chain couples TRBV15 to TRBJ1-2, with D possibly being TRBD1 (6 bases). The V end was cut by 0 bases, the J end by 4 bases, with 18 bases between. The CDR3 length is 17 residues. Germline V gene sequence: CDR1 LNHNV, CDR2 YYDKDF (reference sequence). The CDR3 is CATSRDQGRGFGYGYTF. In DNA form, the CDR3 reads TGTGCCACCAGCAGAGATCAAGGCAGGGGCTTCGGCTATGGCTACACCTTC. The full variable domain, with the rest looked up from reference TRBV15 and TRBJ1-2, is DAMVIQNPRYQVTQFGKPVTLSCSQTLNHNVMYWYQQKSSQAPKLLFHYYDKDFNNEADTPDNFQSRRPNTSFCFLDIRSPGLGDTAMYLCATSRDQGRGFGYGYTFGSGTRLTVV.

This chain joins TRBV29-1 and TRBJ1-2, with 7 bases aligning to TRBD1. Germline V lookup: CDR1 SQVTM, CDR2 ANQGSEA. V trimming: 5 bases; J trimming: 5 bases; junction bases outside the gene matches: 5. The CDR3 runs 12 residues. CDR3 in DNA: TGCAGCGTTAAAGGGACAGCATATGGCTACACCTTC. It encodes CSVKGTAYGYTF.

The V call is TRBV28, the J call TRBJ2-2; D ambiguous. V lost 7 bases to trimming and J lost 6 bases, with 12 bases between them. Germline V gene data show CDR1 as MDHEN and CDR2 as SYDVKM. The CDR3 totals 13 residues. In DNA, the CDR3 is TGTGCCAGCACCCGAAGTGACTCCGGGGAGCTGTTTTTT. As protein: CASTRSDSGELFF. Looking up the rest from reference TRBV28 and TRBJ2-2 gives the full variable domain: DVKVTQSSRYLVKRTGEKVFLECVQDMDHENMFWYRQDPGLGLRLIYFSYDVKMKEKGDIPEGYSVSREKKERFSLILESASTNQTSMYLCASTRSDSGELFFGEGSRLTVL.

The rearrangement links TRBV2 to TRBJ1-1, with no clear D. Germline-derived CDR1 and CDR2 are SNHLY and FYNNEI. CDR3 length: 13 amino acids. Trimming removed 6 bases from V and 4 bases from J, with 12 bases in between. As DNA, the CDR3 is TGTGCCAGCAGCCGGGAGAGCGGCACTGAAGCTTTCTTT. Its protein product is CASSRESGTEAFF.

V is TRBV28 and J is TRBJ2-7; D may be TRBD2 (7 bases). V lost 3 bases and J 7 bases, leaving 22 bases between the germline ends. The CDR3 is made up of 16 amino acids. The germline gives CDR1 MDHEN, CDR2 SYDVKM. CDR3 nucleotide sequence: TGTGCCAGCAGTTTCTCTCCGGGGGGCTCCGGGGGAGAGCAGTACTTC. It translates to CASSFSPGGSGGEQYF.

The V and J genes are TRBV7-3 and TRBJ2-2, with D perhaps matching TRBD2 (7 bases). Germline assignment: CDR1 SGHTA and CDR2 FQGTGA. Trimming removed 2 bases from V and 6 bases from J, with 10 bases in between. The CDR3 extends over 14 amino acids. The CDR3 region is CASSLRGAAGELFF. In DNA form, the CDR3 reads TGTGCCAGCAGCTTACGGGGGGCCGCCGGGGAGCTGTTTTTT.

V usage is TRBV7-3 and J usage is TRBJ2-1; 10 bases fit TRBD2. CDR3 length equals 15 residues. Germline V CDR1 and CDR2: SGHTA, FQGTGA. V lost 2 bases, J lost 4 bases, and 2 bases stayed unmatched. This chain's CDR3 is CASSLDSGGYNEQFF. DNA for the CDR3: TGTGCCAGCAGCTTAGATAGCGGGGGGTACAATGAGCAGTTCTTC. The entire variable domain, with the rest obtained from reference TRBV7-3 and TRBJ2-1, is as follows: GAGVSQTPSNKVTEKGKYVELRCDPISGHTALYWYRQSLGQGPEFLIYFQGTGAADDSGLPNDRFFAVRPEGSVSTLKIQRTERGDSAVYLCASSLDSGGYNEQFFGPGTRLTVL.

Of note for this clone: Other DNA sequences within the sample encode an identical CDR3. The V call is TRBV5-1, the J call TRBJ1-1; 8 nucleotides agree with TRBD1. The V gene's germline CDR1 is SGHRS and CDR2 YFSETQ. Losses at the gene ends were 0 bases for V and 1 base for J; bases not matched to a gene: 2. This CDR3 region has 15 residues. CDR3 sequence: CASSLAGTGNTEAFF. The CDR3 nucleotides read TGCGCCAGCAGCTTGGCCGGGACAGGGAACACTGAAGCTTTCTTT.

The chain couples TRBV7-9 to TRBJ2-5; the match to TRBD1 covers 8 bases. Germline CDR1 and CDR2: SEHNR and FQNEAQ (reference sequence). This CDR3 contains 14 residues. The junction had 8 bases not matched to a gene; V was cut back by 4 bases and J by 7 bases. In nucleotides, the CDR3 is TGTGCCAGCAGCTCGACAGGGGATGAGGTGACCCAGTACTTC. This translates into CASSSTGDEVTQYF.

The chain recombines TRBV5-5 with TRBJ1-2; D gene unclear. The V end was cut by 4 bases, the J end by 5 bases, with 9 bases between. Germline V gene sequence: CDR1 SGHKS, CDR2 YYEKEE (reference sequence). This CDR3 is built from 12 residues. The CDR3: CASSLLVYGYTF. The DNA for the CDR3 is TGTGCCAGCAGCCTTCTTGTATATGGCTACACCTTC.

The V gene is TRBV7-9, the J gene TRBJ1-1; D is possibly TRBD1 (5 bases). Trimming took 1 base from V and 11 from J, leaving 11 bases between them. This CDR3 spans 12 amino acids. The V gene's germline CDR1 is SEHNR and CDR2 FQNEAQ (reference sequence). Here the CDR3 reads CASSLVREEAFF. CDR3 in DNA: TGTGCCAGCAGCTTAGTCAGGGAAGAGGCTTTCTTT.

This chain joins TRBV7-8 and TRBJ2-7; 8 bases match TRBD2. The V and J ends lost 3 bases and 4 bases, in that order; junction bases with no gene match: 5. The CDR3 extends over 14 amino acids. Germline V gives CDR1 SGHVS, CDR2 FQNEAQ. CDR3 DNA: TGTGCCAGCAGCTTTCGGGGGGGCCGGTACGAGCAGTACTTC. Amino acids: CASSFRGGRYEQYF.

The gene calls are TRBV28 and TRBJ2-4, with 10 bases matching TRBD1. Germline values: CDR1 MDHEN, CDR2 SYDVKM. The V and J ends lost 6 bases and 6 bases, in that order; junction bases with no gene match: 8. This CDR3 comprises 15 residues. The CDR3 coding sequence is TGTGCCAGCAGCCTGTGGACAGGGGGGAGAAACATTCAGTACTTC. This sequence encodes CASSLWTGGRNIQYF.

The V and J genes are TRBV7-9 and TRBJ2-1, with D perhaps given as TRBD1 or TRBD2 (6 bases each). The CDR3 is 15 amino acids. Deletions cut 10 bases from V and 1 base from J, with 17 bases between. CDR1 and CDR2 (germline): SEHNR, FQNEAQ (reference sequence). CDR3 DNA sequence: TGTGCCACTCCTACGGGGGCCTTGTCCTACAATGAGCAGTTCTTC. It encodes CATPTGALSYNEQFF.

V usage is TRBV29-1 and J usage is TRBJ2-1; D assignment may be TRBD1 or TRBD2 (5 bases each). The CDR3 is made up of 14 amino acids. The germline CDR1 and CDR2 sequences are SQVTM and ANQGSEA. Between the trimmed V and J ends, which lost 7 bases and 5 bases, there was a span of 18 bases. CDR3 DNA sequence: TGCAGCGCAGCCCCGAGGACACTAGACAATGAGCAGTTCTTC. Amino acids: CSAAPRTLDNEQFF.